A single T cell receptor beta chain is shown here with its context. A universal primer site was created by template switching, with the cDNA bearing unique molecular identifiers. MiXCR was run by TCRdb on the 5' RACE reads, yielding one entry per CDR3 protein. Of roughly 1.6 million distinct CDR3 sequences listed, less than 35% were seen once; the top ten hold 0.25% to 0.3%. CDR1 and CDR2 from the germline V gene are LNHDA and SQIVND (reference sequence). The CDR3 is made up of 16 amino acids. The ends lost 5 bases at V and 7 bases at J; junction bases unmatched: 14. These data come from a study of identical twins.

The genes are TRBV19 and TRBJ2-1, with TRBD2 identical over 7 bases. This receptor was obtained from a newborn girl in good health. Material: cord blood. For the CDR3, the DNA is TGTGCCAGTAGTTCTCCGACTAGCAACACGTGGAATGAGCAGTTCTTC. Translated: CASSSPTSNTWNEQFF.